The clone carrying this TCR beta chain was recorded once. Its matching antigen is unknown. This CDR3 spans 13 amino acids. Per the germline V gene, CDR1 is SGHTA and CDR2 is FQGNSA. Trimming cost V 5 bases and J 7 bases, with 14 bases left between them. With 60 Vbeta and 13 Jbeta primers, the PCR was carried out. Method: immunoSEQ multiplex PCR; TCRdb's copy keeps in-frame clones and lacks some. Of 200,000 or so clones in the sample, 82% were seen once. The sample originates from a study of cytomegalovirus exposure and HLA in healthy donors. In the study overall: Earlier sequencing of some 170 million T cells yielded about 120 million unique TCR beta sequences.

The study's findings and limits: Roughly uniform depth of sequencing across donors was assumed in presence/absence analyses. It was reported that TCR beta sequences correctly inferred the HLA-A and HLA-B alleles for most subjects.

Sequencing was done on a sample of PBMCs. The receptor comes from a woman aged 50 to 65 in good health and CMV-seropositive. The J gene is TRBJ1-1, the V gene TRBV7-2, with a possible D match to TRBD1 (6 bases). CDR3: CASSTMTGVEAFF. CDR3 in DNA: TGTGCCAGCAGCACCATGACAGGAGTTGAAGCTTTCTTT. Together with reference TRBV7-2 and TRBJ1-1, the CDR3 gives the full variable domain: GAGVSQSPSNKVTEKGKDVELRCDPISGHTALYWYRQSLGQGLEFLIYFQGNSAPDKSGLPSDRFSAERTGGSVSTLTIQRTQQEDSAVYLCASSTMTGVEAFFGQGTRLTVV.